This T cell receptor (beta chain) was captured by sequencing in a study of blood T cell repertoires in COVID-19. Across the study: Italy, Spain and the United States were the sources of the convalescent and acute COVID-19 samples. PBMCs, B-cell-depleted T cells, or T cells were the source of the cDNA or gDNA that made up the material.

Deletions cut 0 bases from V and 7 bases from J, with 13 bases between. From germline, CDR1 is LGHDT and CDR2 YNNKEL (reference sequence). The CDR3 has 15 amino acids. Per the authors' pipeline: Amplification with reference gene primers provided the estimates of nucleated cell counts. The protocol was immunoSEQ multiplex PCR, while the TCRdb copy is restricted to in-frame clones and leaves out a portion. V and J calls plus clone size are reproduced from that table; the DNA served to infer D and trimming. The table lists about 200,000 clones, about 91% of them singletons, with approximately 1.2% in the top ten. This clone is a singleton in its sample.

The chain carries TRBV3-1 (or the pseudogene TRBV3-2) and TRBJ2-1; tentative D call: TRBD1 (5 bases). The sequence was collected from a man younger than 40 with acute or convalescent COVID-19. Sample: peripheral blood. The CDR3 protein is CASSQELSRGNEQFF. The CDR3 DNA is TGTGCCAGCAGCCAAGAGCTATCAAGGGGAAATGAGCAGTTCTTC.